The 16 T cell receptor beta chains reported below all come from one sample, sequenced in a study of follicular helper T cells after annual influenza vaccination. Measured with immunoSEQ multiplex PCR; TCRdb has only the in-frame clones, and not every one. The table has several thousand clones, roughly 83% seen once; the top ten hold 1.8%. Described time point: 2014-2015 season, 7 days after vaccination. The sample consisted of CXCR5+ CD38- circulating T follicular helper cells from blood, taken 7 days after influenza vaccination. Subset here: circulating Tfh, non-naive CD4+CXCR5+PD-1+ (ICOS+CD38+ or ICOS-CD38-). These receptors originate from an adult who received the influenza vaccine.

This clone was observed a few times. In nucleotides, the CDR3 is TGTGCCAGCAGCGTAGATGGTACGAGACCTCAGCCCCAGCATTTT. Its translation is CASSVDGTRPQPQHF. The chain has TRBV7-2 and TRBJ1-5, with D hard to call. Germline V CDR1 and CDR2: SGHTA, FQGNSA. This CDR3 spans 15 amino acids. V shed 5 bases and J shed 6 bases, with 17 bases lying between them.

This clone was counted only a few times. The chain joins TRBV19 to TRBJ1-5, with 9 bases identical to TRBD1. J gave up 1 base and V 7 bases, and 8 bases lay outside the gene matches. This CDR3 is built from 16 residues. CDR1 and CDR2 from the germline V gene are LNHDA and SQIVND (reference sequence). The CDR3, as DNA: TGTGCCAGTAATAGGGGACAGGGTGAAAGCAATCAGCCCCAGCATTTT. Protein: CASNRGQGESNQPQHF.

J is TRBJ1-6 and V is TRBV27, with D uncertain. The CDR3 spans 12 residues. Germline lookup yields CDR1 MNHEY and CDR2 SMNVEV (reference sequence). The germline V and J ends were trimmed by 7 bases and 3 bases, with 4 bases remaining between them. CDR3 amino acids: CASTLYNSPLHF. CDR3 coding DNA: TGTGCCAGCACCCTCTATAATTCACCCCTCCACTTT.

The chain links TRBV7-7 to TRBJ1-4, with D perhaps TRBD1 (5 bases). The CDR3 is 14 amino acids. Per germline, CDR1 SSHAT and CDR2 FNYEAQ (reference sequence). Trimming stripped 2 bases from V and 8 bases from J, with 12 bases between. In DNA, the CDR3 is TGTGCCAGCAGCTTATACCAGGGAGCGGAAAAACTGTTTTTT. Translating it yields CASSLYQGAEKLFF.

This chain joins TRBV5-1 and TRBJ2-7; D possibly matches TRBD1 or TRBD2 (5 bases each). The length of the CDR3 is 15 residues. CDR1 SGHRS and CDR2 YFSETQ come from the germline V gene. The V end was cut by 2 bases, the J end by 3 bases, with 15 bases between. The CDR3 protein is CASSFSEGVIYEQYF. The DNA of the CDR3 is TGCGCCAGCAGCTTTAGCGAAGGGGTAATCTACGAGCAGTACTTC.

The chain links TRBV11-2 to TRBJ2-4, with unresolved D. CDR1 SGHAT and CDR2 FQNNGV come from the germline V gene. The CDR3 has 17 amino acids. V was trimmed by 4 bases and J by 0 bases, leaving 16 bases between them. In DNA, the CDR3 is TGTGCCAGCAGCTCCCTCATGGGGAAAATAGCCAAAAACATTCAGTACTTC. Protein: CASSSLMGKIAKNIQYF.

The CDR3 sequence is CAWTHGGNQPQHF. The CDR3 nucleotides are TGTGCCTGGACCCATGGGGGGAATCAGCCCCAGCATTTT. V gene TRBV30 combines with J gene TRBJ1-5; D possibly corresponds to TRBD1 (5 bases). Per the germline V gene, CDR1 is GTSNPN and CDR2 is SVGIG (reference sequence). Between the trimmed V and J ends, which lost 4 bases and 4 bases, there was a span of 11 bases. This CDR3 is built from 13 residues.

This chain uses TRBV16 with TRBJ2-1; D is undetermined. V shed 0 bases and J shed 1 base, with 7 bases lying between them. The germline V gene encodes CDR1 KGHSY and CDR2 FQNENV. CDR3 length: 15 amino acids. CDR3 sequence (DNA): TGTGCCAGCAGCCAATCTGGGGATTCCTACAATGAGCAGTTCTTC. Encoded protein: CASSQSGDSYNEQFF.

With respect to this clone: The same CDR3 is also encoded by other DNA sequences in this sample. This chain's CDR3 is CASSLAWGTEAFF. CDR3 bases: TGTGCCAGCAGCCTGGCCTGGGGCACTGAAGCTTTCTTT. The rearrangement joins TRBV7-2 to TRBJ1-1, with unresolved D. Trimming cost V 5 bases and J 4 bases, with 11 bases left between them. Germline values: CDR1 SGHTA, CDR2 FQGNSA. The CDR3 is made up of 13 amino acids.

The V call is TRBV5-4, the J call TRBJ2-1; D is perhaps TRBD1 or TRBD2 (5 bases each). Germline lookup yields CDR1 SGHNT and CDR2 YYREEE (reference sequence). The V and J ends lost 4 bases and 5 bases respectively, with 16 bases between them. The CDR3 runs 15 residues. The CDR3 spells CASSRSGASNNEQFF. The DNA for the CDR3 is TGTGCCAGCAGCCGTTCCGGGGCCAGCAACAATGAGCAGTTCTTC.

The chain carries TRBV21-1 and TRBJ1-2; the table's D call, TRBD1, has no DNA check behind it. TRBV21-1 is an annotated pseudogene. The CDR3 totals 15 residues. The CDR3 coding sequence is TGTGCCAGCAGCAAAGGGCCAGGGTTGGCACCTGGCTACACCTTC. Protein: CASSKGPGLAPGYTF.

The chain combines TRBV7-2 with TRBJ2-5; D gene unclear. Deletions cut 1 base from V and 2 bases from J, with 8 bases between. The CDR3 has 14 residues. Germline lookup yields CDR1 SGHTA and CDR2 FQGNSA. CDR3 protein: CASSLGRWQETQYF. The CDR3 DNA follows: TGTGCCAGCAGCTTAGGTCGTTGGCAAGAGACCCAGTACTTC.

The V gene is TRBV4-2, the J gene TRBJ1-6; 7 positions match TRBD1. Germline lookup yields CDR1 LGHNA and CDR2 YNFKEQ. V lost 3 bases, J lost 6 bases, and 8 bases stayed unmatched. CDR3 length: 16 residues. This chain's CDR3 is CASSQDPGQTNSPLHF. CDR3 nucleotides: TGTGCCAGCAGCCAGGACCCGGGACAGACTAATTCACCCCTCCACTTT.

This clone was detected a few times. The genes are TRBV7-6 and TRBJ1-5; 7 bases agree with TRBD1. V was pared by 1 base and J by 1 base, with 4 bases of the junction left unmatched. This CDR3 region has 16 residues. The germline V gene encodes CDR1 SGHVS and CDR2 FNYEAQ. The CDR3 sequence is CASSLGQGRSNQPQHF. DNA of the CDR3: TGTGCCAGCAGCTTAGGACAGGGAAGGAGCAATCAGCCCCAGCATTTT.

The chain combines TRBV7-2 with TRBJ1-5, with D possibly TRBD1 on 6 matching bases. Per the germline V gene, CDR1 is SGHTA and CDR2 is FQGNSA. Trimming removed 5 bases from V and 3 bases from J, with 14 bases in between. CDR3 length: 15 amino acids. The CDR3 sequence: CASSAQQGNNQPQHF. DNA of the CDR3: TGTGCCAGCAGCGCCCAACAGGGAAACAATCAGCCCCAGCATTTT.

The rearrangement uses TRBV5-4 and TRBJ1-1; no reliable D call. The CDR3 spans 13 residues. Germline loops: CDR1 SGHNT, CDR2 YYREEE (reference sequence). The germline V and J ends were trimmed by 4 bases and 4 bases, with 11 bases remaining between them. CDR3 in DNA: TGTGCCAGCAGCGGCCCCGGCACCACTGAAGCTTTCTTT. Its protein product is CASSGPGTTEAFF.